Listed below are T cell receptor beta chains from one sample, sequenced in a study of siplizumab effects on memory and regulatory T cells. These receptors have no identified antigens. The table came from immunoSEQ multiplex PCR; TCRdb's copy has only in-frame clones and leaves some out. There are 13,000 to 15,000 clones in the sample; 35% to 45% occur only once, and over 6.5% lies in the top ten. Sequenced input: CFSE-low (dividing) CD4+ T cells sorted from an allogeneic mixed lymphocyte reaction. These receptor sequences come from a human donor in good health; the cells came from an allogeneic mixed lymphocyte reaction. Some clones in this sample may be carry-over from other donors' samples. Both conserved end residues are part of each CDR3. Fields, in order: V gene, J gene, CDR3 protein.

TRBV28	TRBJ1-1	CASNLRRGPMNTEAFF
TRBV6-1	TRBJ2-2	CASSGTSGIINTGELFF
TRBV2	TRBJ2-7	CASSMVRETYEQYF
TRBV28	TRBJ2-4	CASSLYGGEYIQYF
TRBV7-9	TRBJ1-1	CASSFHGQGAFEAFF
TRBV14	TRBJ2-5	CASSQAYGQALQETQYF
TRBV7-9	TRBJ1-1	CASSLRGRGTEAFF
TRBV9	TRBJ2-7	CASSVDAGGTGGEQYF
TRBV6-5	TRBJ2-7	CASSYSRIGGSYEQYF
TRBV27	TRBJ1-1	CASSPRPRGTEAFF
TRBV7-2	TRBJ2-7	CASSLAGRVHEQYF
TRBV2	TRBJ2-7	CASSLPLAGAPTYEQYF
TRBV18	TRBJ1-5	CASSPEVNQPQHF
TRBV10-3	TRBJ1-2	CAIRTGTGNGYTF
TRBV5-6	TRBJ2-1	CASSLRIVDYNEQFF
TRBV25-1	TRBJ1-4	CASSNQGGAIIKLFF
TRBV7-8	TRBJ1-5	CASSLATGGYQPQHF
TRBV11-2	TRBJ2-5	CASSWTGRGETQYF
TRBV6-6	TRBJ2-7	CASSPRGNSYEQYF
TRBV19	TRBJ2-1	CASSRALAGVYYNEQFF
TRBV19	TRBJ1-5	CASSYSDSGNQPQHF
TRBV19	TRBJ1-4	CASSYNIASGRGEKLFF